The sequence of this T cell receptor beta chain was determined in a study of shared clonotypes between healthy human individuals. Study observations and caveats: Clonotype sharing among the donors was expected to vary with sequencing depth.

V shed 4 bases and J shed 5 bases, with 14 bases lying between them. Germline CDR1 is SQVTM and CDR2 is ANQGSEA. The CDR3 is 13 residues long. A word on this clone: Its antigen is still unknown.

This table comes from immunoSEQ multiplex PCR, and its TCRdb copy is limited to in-frame clones, with some not included. The profile shows 2 million to 2.5 million clones, approximately 95% of them singletons. The sample consisted of naive CD4+ T cells sorted from blood. Stated subset: CD45RA+ positively selected. The chain carries TRBV29-1 and TRBJ1-1; D gene unclear. This TCR was sampled from a man aged 18 to 30 in good health. The CDR3 is CSVATGLGTEAFF. CDR3 bases: TGCAGCGTTGCAACCGGGTTGGGAACTGAAGCTTTCTTT.